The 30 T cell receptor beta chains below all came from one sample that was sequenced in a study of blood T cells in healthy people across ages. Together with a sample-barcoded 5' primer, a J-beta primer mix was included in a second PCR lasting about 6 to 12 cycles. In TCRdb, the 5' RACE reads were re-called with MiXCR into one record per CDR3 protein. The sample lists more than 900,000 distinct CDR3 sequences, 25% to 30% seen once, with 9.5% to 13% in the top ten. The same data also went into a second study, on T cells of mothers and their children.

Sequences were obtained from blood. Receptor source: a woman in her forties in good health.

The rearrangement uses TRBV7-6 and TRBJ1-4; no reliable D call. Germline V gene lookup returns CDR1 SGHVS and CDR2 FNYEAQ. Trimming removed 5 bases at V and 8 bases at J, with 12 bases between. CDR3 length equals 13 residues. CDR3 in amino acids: CASSGIVQEKLFF. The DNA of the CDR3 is TGTGCCAGCAGCGGGATCGTTCAGGAAAAACTGTTTTTT.

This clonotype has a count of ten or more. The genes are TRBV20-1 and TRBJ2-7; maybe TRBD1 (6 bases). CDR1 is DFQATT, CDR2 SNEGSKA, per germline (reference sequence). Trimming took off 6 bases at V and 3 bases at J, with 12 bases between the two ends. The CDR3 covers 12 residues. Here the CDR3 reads CSAGGSGYEQYF. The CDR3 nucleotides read TGCAGTGCAGGGGGTTCCGGCTACGAGCAGTACTTC.

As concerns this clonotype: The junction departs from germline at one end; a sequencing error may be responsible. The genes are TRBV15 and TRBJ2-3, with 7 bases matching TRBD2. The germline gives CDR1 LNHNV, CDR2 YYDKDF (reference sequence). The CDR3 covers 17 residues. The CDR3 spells CATSPYSGGGSTDAQYF. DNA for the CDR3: TGTGCCACCAGCCCCTATTCGGGGGGAGGAAGCACAGATGCGCAGTATTTT. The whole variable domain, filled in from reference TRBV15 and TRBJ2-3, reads DAMVIQNPRYQVTQFGKPVTLSCSQTLNHNVMYWYQQKSSQAPKLLFHYYDKDFNNEADTPDNFQSRRPNTSFCFLDIRSPGLGDTAMYLCATSPYSGGGSTDAQYFGPGTRLTVL.

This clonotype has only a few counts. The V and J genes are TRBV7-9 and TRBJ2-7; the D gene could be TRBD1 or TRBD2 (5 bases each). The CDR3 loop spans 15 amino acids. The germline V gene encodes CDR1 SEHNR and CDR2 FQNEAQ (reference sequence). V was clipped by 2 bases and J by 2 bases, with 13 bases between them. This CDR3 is CASSLPGAPPYEQYF. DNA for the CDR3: TGTGCCAGCAGCTTACCCGGGGCACCCCCCTACGAGCAGTACTTC.

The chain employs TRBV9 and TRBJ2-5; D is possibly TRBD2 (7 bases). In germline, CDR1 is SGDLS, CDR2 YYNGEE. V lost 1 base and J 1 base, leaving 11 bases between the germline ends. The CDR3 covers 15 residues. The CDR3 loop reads CASSVFGGRQETQYF. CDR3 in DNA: TGTGCCAGCAGCGTATTCGGGGGGCGCCAAGAGACCCAGTACTTC.

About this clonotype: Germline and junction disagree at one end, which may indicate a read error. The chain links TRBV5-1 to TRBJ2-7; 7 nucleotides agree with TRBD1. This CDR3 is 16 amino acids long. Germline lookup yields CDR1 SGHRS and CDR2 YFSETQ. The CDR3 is CASSQSGQAFSYEQYF. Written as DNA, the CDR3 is TGCGCCAGCAGCCAAAGCGGACAGGCCTTCTCCTACGAACAGTACTTC. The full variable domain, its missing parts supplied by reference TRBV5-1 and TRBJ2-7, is KAGVTQTPRYLIKTRGQQVTLSCSPISGHRSVSWYQQTPGQGLQFLFEYFSETQRNKGNFPGRFSGRQFSNSRSEMNVSTLELGDSALYLCASSQSGQAFSYEQYFGPGTRLTVT.

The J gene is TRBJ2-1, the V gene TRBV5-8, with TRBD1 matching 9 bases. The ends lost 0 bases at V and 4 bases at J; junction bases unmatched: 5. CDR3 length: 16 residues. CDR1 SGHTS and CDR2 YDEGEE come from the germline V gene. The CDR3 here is CASSLAGTGTYNEQFF. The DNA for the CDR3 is TGTGCCAGCAGCTTGGCCGGGACAGGGACTTACAATGAGCAGTTCTTC. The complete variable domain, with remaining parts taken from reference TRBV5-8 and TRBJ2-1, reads EAGVTQSPTHLIKTRGQQATLRCSPISGHTSVYWYQQALGLGLQFLLWYDEGEERNRGNFPPRFSGRQFPNYSSELNVNALELEDSALYLCASSLAGTGTYNEQFFGPGTRLTVL.

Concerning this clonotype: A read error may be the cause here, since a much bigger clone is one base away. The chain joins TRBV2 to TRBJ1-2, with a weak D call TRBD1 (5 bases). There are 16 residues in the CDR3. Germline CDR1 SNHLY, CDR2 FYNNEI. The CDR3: CASIYPGHKANYGHTF. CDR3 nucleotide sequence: TGTGCCAGCATTTACCCCGGACATAAAGCTAACTATGGCCACACCTTC.

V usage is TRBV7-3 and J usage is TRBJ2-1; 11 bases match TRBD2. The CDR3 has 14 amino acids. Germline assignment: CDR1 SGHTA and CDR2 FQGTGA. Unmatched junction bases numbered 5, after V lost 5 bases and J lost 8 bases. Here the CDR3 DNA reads TGTGCCAGCAGCAAACTAGCGGGGGTCGATGAGCAGTTCTTC. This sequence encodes CASSKLAGVDEQFF.

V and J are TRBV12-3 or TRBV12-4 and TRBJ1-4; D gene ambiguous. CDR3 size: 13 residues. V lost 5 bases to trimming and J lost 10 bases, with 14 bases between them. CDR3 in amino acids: CASSPTTGGKLFF. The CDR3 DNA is TGTGCCAGCAGTCCGACGACCGGCGGAAAACTGTTTTTT.

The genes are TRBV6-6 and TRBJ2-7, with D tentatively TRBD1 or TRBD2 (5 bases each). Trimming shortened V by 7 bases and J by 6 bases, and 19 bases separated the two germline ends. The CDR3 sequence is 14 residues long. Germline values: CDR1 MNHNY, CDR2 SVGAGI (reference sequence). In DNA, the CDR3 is TGTGCCAGCACCCAAGAGGGAAGGGGTGCCGAGCAGTACTTC. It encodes CASTQEGRGAEQYF.

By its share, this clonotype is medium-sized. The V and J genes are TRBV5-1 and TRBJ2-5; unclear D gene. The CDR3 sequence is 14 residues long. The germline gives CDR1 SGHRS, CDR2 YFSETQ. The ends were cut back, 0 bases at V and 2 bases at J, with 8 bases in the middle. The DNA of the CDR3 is TGCGCCAGCAGCTTGGTTCCGGCACAAGAGACCCAGTACTTC. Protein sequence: CASSLVPAQETQYF.

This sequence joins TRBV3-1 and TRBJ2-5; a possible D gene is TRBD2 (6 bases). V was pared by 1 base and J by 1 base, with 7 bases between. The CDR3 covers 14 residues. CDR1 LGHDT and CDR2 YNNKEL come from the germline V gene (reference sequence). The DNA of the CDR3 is TGTGCCAGCAGCCAAGGGACTACCCAAGAGACCCAGTACTTC. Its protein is CASSQGTTQETQYF.

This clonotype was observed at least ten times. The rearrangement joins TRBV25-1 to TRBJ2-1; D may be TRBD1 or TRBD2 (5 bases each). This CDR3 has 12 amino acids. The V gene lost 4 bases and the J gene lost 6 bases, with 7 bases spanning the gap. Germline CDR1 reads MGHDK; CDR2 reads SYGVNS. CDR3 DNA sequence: TGTGCCAGCAGTGGGGGACCCAATGAGCAGTTCTTC. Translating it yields CASSGGPNEQFF.

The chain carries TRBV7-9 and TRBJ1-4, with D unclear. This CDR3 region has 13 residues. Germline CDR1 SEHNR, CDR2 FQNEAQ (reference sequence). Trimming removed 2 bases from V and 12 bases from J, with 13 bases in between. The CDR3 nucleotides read TGTGCCAGCAGCTTACTAGCCGAGGGAGAACTGTTTTTT. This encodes CASSLLAEGELFF.

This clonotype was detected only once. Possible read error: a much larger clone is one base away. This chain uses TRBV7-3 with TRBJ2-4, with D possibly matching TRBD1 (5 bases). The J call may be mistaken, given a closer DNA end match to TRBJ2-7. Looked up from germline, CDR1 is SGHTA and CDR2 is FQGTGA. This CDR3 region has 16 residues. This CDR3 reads CVSSLRQLGTGYEQYF. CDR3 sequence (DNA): TGTGTCAGCAGCTTAAGACAGCTTGGAACGGGCTACGAGCAGTACTTC.

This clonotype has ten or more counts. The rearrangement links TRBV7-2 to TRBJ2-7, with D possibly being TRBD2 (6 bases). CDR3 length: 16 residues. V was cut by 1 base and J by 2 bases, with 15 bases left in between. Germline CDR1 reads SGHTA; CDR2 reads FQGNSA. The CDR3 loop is CASSLDGTFGAYEQYF. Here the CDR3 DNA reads TGTGCCAGCAGCTTAGATGGGACTTTTGGGGCCTACGAGCAGTACTTC.

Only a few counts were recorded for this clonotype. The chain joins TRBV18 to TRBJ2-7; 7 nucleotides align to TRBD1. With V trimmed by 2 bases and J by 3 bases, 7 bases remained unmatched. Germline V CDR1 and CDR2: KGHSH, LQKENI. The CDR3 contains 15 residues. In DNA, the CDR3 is TGTGCCAGCTCACCAAGAGGGGGCGCCGGCTACGAGCAGTACTTC. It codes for CASSPRGGAGYEQYF.

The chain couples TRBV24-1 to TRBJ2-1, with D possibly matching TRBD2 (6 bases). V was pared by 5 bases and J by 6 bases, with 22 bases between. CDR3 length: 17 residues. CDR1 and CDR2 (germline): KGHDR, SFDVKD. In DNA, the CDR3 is TGTGCCACCAGTGTCTCTGACTCGTCTCGGGGGTCCAATGAGCAGTTCTTC. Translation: CATSVSDSSRGSNEQFF.

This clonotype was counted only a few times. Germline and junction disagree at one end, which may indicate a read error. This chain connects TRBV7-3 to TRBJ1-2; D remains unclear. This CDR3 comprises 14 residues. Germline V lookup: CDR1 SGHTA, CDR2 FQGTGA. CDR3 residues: CVSSLTGSNYGYTF. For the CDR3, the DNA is TGTGTCAGCAGCTTAACGGGCAGCAACTATGGCTACACCTTC.

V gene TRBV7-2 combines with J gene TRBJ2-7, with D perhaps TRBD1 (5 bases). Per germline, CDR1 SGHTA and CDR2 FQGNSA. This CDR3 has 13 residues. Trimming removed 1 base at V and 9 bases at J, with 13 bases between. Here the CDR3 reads CASSLVPGRSQYF. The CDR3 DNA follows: TGTGCCAGCAGCTTAGTACCAGGGCGGTCGCAGTACTTC.

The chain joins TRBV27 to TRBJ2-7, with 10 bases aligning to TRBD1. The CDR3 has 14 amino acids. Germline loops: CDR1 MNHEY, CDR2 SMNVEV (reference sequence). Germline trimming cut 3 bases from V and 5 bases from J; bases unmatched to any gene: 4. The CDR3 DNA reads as TGTGCCAGCAGTTTTGACAGGGGGCGGAACGAGCAGTACTTC. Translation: CASSFDRGRNEQYF.

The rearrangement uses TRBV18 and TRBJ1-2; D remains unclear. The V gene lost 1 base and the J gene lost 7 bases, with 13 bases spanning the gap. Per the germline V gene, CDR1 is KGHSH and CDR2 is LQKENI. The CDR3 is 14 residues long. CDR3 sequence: CASSPQGKSSGYTF. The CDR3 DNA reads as TGTGCCAGCTCACCACAGGGTAAAAGCTCTGGCTACACCTTC.

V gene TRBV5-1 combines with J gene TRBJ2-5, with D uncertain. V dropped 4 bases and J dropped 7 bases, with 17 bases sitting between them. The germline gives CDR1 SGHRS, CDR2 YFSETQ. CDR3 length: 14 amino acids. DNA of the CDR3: TGCGCCAGCAGCGCGGACGGAACTACCGGGACCCAGTACTTC. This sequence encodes CASSADGTTGTQYF.

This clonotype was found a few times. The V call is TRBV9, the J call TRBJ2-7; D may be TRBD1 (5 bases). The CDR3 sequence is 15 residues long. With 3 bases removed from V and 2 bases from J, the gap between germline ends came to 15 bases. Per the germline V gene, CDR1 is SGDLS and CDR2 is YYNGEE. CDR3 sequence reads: CASSAGSGNPYEQYF. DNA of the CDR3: TGTGCCAGCAGCGCGGGCTCAGGGAACCCCTACGAGCAGTACTTC. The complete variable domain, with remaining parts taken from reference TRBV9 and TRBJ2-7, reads DSGVTQTPKHLITATGQRVTLRCSPRSGDLSVYWYQQSLDQGLQFLIQYYNGEERAKGNILERFSAQQFPDLHSELNLSSLELGDSALYFCASSAGSGNPYEQYFGPGTRLTVT.

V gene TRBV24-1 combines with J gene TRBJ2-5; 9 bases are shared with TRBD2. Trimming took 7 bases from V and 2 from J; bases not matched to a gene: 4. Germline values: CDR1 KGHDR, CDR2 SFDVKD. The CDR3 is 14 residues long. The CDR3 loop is CATSMSGGQETQYF. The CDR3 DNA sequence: TGTGCCACCAGCATGAGCGGGGGGCAAGAGACCCAGTACTTC.

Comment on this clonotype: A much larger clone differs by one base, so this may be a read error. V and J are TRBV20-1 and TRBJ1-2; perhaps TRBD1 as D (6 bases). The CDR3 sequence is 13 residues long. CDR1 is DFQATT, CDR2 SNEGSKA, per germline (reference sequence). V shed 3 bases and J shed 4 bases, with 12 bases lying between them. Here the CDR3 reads CSARMGTTYGYTF. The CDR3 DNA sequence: TGCAGTGCTAGGATGGGGACAACCTATGGCTACACCTTC.

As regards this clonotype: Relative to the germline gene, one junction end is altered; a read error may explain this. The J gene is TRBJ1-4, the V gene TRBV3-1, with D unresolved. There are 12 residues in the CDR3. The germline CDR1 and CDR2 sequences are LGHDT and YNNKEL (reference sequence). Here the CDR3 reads CASSQAEEKRFF. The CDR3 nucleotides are TGTGCCAGCAGCCAAGCTGAGGAAAAACGGTTTTTT.

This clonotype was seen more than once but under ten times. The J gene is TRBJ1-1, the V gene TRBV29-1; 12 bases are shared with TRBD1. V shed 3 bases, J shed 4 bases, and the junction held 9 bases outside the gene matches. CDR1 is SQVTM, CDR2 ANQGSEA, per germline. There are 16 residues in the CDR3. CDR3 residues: CSVDPGTGGSVTEAFF. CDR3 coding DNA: TGCAGCGTTGACCCCGGGACAGGGGGCAGCGTCACTGAAGCTTTCTTT.

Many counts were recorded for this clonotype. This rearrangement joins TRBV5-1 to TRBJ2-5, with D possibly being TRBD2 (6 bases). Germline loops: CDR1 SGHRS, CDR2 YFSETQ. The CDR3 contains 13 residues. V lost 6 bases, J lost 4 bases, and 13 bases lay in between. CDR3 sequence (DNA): TGCGCCAGCAACGGGGGTCAGGGAGAGACCCAGTACTTC. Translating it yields CASNGGQGETQYF.